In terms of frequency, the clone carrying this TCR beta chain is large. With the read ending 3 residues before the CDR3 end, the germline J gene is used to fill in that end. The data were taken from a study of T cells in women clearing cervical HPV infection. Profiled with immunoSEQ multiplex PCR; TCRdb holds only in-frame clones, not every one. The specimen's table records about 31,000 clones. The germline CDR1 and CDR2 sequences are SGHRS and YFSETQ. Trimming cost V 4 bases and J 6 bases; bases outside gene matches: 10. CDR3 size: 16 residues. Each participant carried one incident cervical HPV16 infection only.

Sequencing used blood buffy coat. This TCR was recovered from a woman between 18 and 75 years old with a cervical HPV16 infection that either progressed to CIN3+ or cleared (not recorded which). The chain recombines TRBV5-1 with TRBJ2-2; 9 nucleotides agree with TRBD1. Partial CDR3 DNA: TGCGCCAGCAGCCCTACTGGGACAGGGATCCCCGGGGAG. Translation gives CASSPTGTGIPGE. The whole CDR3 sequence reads CASSPTGTGIPGELFF.